The rows below give T cell receptor beta chains drawn from one sample of a study of regulatory T cells in long-lasting Graves disease. In TCRdb, the multiplex PCR reads were re-called with MiXCR into one record per CDR3 protein. There are hundreds of thousands of distinct CDR3 sequences in the sample; roughly 15% occur only once, and about 11% lies in the top ten. The data also belong to a second study, concerning T cells in Graves' hyperthyroidism and ophthalmopathy.

Specimen: peripheral blood mononuclear cells (PBMCs), collected at new diagnosis, from a patient treated with antithyroid drugs. The source is a woman in her twenties or thirties with Graves disease. Both conserved end residues are part of each CDR3. A D gene is named only where the DNA matches it firmly. Rows may omit the clone size; those that give it use once, few, many or a size class.

CDR3: CSANTGGSADTQYF; DNA: TGCAGCGCCAACACCGGCGGGAGCGCAGATACGCAGTATTTT; V: TRBV29-1; D: TRBD2; size: NA; J: TRBJ2-3
CDR3: CASVGNANTGELFF; DNA: TGTGCCAGCGTCGGAAACGCGAACACCGGGGAGCTGTTTTTT; V: TRBV28; D: NA; size: many; J: TRBJ2-2
CDR3: CASNLNRGQETQYF; DNA: TGTGCCAGCAATCTAAACAGGGGGCAAGAGACCCAGTACTTC; V: TRBV7-8; D: TRBD1; size: many; J: TRBJ2-5
CDR3: CSARNTGANEQFF; DNA: TGCAGTGCTAGAAACACAGGGGCCAATGAGCAGTTCTTC; V: TRBV20-1; D: TRBD1; size: many; J: TRBJ2-1
CDR3: CATSDWSNEAFF; DNA: TGTGCCACCAGTGATTGGTCAAATGAAGCTTTCTTT; V: TRBV24-1; D: NA; size: many; J: TRBJ1-1
CDR3: CASSLQPGGEEGETQYF; DNA: TGCGCCAGCAGCTTGCAACCAGGGGGCGAGGAGGGAGAGACCCAGTACTTC; V: TRBV5-1; D: TRBD1; size: many; J: TRBJ2-5
CDR3: CASRRLGFQNTDTQYF; DNA: TGTGCCAGCAGAAGACTAGGTTTCCAAAACACAGATACGCAGTATTTT; V: TRBV7-8; D: NA; size: many; J: TRBJ2-3
CDR3: CASSLTTRTSGRISYNEQFF; DNA: TGCGCCAGCAGCTTGACCACCAGGACTAGCGGGAGGATTTCCTACAATGAGCAGTTCTTC; V: TRBV4-3; D: TRBD2; size: NA; J: TRBJ2-1
CDR3: CASSKPSSQPQHF; DNA: TGTGCCAGCAGTAAGCCCAGCAGTCAGCCCCAGCATTTT; V: TRBV6-2/TRBV6-3; D: NA; size: few; J: TRBJ1-5
CDR3: CASSFHPGGNEQFF; DNA: TGTGCCAGCAGCTTCCACCCTGGAGGGAATGAGCAGTTCTTC; V: TRBV7-2; D: NA; size: many; J: TRBJ2-1
CDR3: CASSAQGARGYGYTF; DNA: TGTGCCAGCAGTGCACAGGGGGCCAGGGGCTATGGCTACACCTTC; V: TRBV27; D: TRBD1; size: few; J: TRBJ1-2
CDR3: CASSSWDTGELFF; DNA: TGTGCCAGCAGCTCGTGGGACACCGGGGAGCTGTTTTTT; V: TRBV11-2; D: NA; size: many; J: TRBJ2-2
CDR3: CASSVGSGSTDTQYF; DNA: TGTGCCAGCAGCGTAGGTAGCGGGAGCACAGATACGCAGTATTTT; V: TRBV9; D: TRBD2; size: many; J: TRBJ2-3
CDR3: CSARPDRATSYNEQFF; DNA: TGCAGCGCCCGACCGGACAGGGCGACCTCCTACAATGAGCAGTTCTTC; V: TRBV29-1; D: TRBD1; size: few; J: TRBJ2-1
CDR3: CARPGGYEKLFF; DNA: TGTGCGAGACCGGGAGGATATGAAAAACTGTTTTTT; V: TRBV19; D: NA; size: few; J: TRBJ1-4
CDR3: CASSQANTVSYEQYF; DNA: TGCGCCAGCAGCCAAGCGAACACCGTCTCCTACGAGCAGTACTTC; V: TRBV4-1; D: NA; size: NA; J: TRBJ2-7
CDR3: CASSLIADPYNEQFF; DNA: TGTGCCAGCAGCTTAATAGCGGACCCCTACAATGAGCAGTTCTTC; V: TRBV7-8; D: NA; size: few; J: TRBJ2-1
CDR3: CASSEQTGTSSPLHF; DNA: TGTGCCAGCAGTGAACAGACAGGGACTAGTTCACCCCTCCACTTT; V: TRBV2; D: TRBD1; size: many; J: TRBJ1-6
CDR3: CASSPFRTGNGYTF; DNA: TGTGCCAGCTCACCGTTCAGGACAGGGAATGGCTACACCTTC; V: TRBV18; D: TRBD1; size: once; J: TRBJ1-2
CDR3: CATSDSHPGGNTEAFF; DNA: TGTGCCACCAGTGATTCACACCCGGGAGGGAACACTGAAGCTTTCTTT; V: TRBV24-1; D: NA; size: NA; J: TRBJ1-1
CDR3: CASSLRPVVSGANVLTF; DNA: TGTGCCAGCAGCTTAAGACCGGTGGTCTCTGGGGCCAACGTCCTGACTTTC; V: TRBV7-3; D: NA; size: many; J: TRBJ2-6
CDR3: CSGRESVADTQYF; DNA: TGCAGTGGGCGGGAGTCCGTAGCAGATACGCAGTATTTT; V: TRBV20-1; D: TRBD2; size: many; J: TRBJ2-3
CDR3: CASSQVISSGANVLTF; DNA: TGTGCCAGCAGCCAAGTGATCAGCTCTGGGGCCAACGTCCTGACTTTC; V: TRBV3-1; D: NA; size: many; J: TRBJ2-6
CDR3: CASSQVVGEQFF; DNA: TGTGCCAGCAGCCAAGTTGTAGGGGAGCAGTTCTTC; V: TRBV3-1; D: NA; size: many; J: TRBJ2-1
CDR3: CASSLSPGGHSSSYEQYF; DNA: TGCGCCAGCAGCTTGTCCCCAGGGGGGCATTCCAGCTCCTACGAGCAGTACTTC; V: TRBV5-1; D: NA; size: many; J: TRBJ2-7
CDR3: CASSLQGVATNEKLFF; DNA: TGTGCCAGCAGCTTACAGGGAGTGGCAACTAATGAAAAACTGTTTTTT; V: TRBV7-8; D: NA; size: NA; J: TRBJ1-4
CDR3: CASSFQTAGETQYF; DNA: TGCGCCAGCAGCTTCCAAACAGCGGGGGAGACCCAGTACTTC; V: TRBV5-1; D: TRBD2; size: many; J: TRBJ2-5
CDR3: CASGGDWTDHTYEQYF; DNA: TGTGCTAGTGGGGGCGATTGGACGGATCACACCTACGAGCAGTACTTC; V: TRBV12-5; D: NA; size: few; J: TRBJ2-7
CDR3: CASNDPGYGCTF; DNA: TGTGCCAGCAACGATCCTGGCTATGGCTGCACCTTC; V: TRBV2; D: NA; size: NA; J: TRBJ1-2
CDR3: CASSWGNEQFF; DNA: TGTGCCAGCAGTTGGGGCAATGAGCAGTTCTTC; V: TRBV25-1; D: NA; size: many; J: TRBJ2-1
CDR3: CASSLARESYEQYF; DNA: TGTGCCAGCAGTTTAGCGCGGGAGTCCTACGAGCAGTACTTC; V: TRBV27; D: TRBD2; size: many; J: TRBJ2-7
CDR3: CASSLLGTSGGQGPFF; DNA: TGTGCCAGCAGCTTACTAGGGACTAGCGGGGGGCAGGGTCCGTTCTTC; V: TRBV7-2; D: TRBD2; size: few; J: TRBJ2-1
CDR3: CASRPGGQETQYF; DNA: TGTGCCAGCCGTCCCGGGGGCCAAGAGACCCAGTACTTC; V: TRBV28; D: NA; size: once; J: TRBJ2-5
CDR3: CASSQDRARSPLHF; DNA: TGCGCCAGCAGCCAGGACAGGGCACGGTCACCCCTCCACTTT; V: TRBV4-3; D: TRBD1; size: few; J: TRBJ1-6
CDR3: CASSQGTWSNQPQHF; DNA: TGCGCCAGCAGCCAAGGAACTTGGAGCAATCAGCCCCAGCATTTT; V: TRBV4-1; D: NA; size: NA; J: TRBJ1-5
CDR3: CASSPALRGPETYEQYF; DNA: TGTGCCAGCTCACCAGCCCTGAGGGGCCCTGAGACTTACGAGCAGTACTTC; V: TRBV18; D: NA; size: NA; J: TRBJ2-7
CDR3: CASSLNSLLAGTGELFF; DNA: TGTGCCAGCAGTTTAAACAGTCTACTAGCTGGCACCGGGGAGCTGTTTTTT; V: TRBV28; D: NA; size: many; J: TRBJ2-2
CDR3: CATASPGQGSQPQHF; DNA: TGTGCCACCGCCAGTCCGGGACAGGGGTCTCAGCCCCAGCATTTT; V: TRBV19; D: TRBD1; size: few; J: TRBJ1-5
CDR3: CSAGTSGKVEQFF; DNA: TGCAGTGCTGGGACTAGCGGGAAAGTTGAGCAGTTCTTC; V: TRBV20-1; D: TRBD2; size: NA; J: TRBJ2-1
CDR3: CASISSWGVSSTDTQYF; DNA: TGTGCCAGCATCTCGTCCTGGGGCGTCAGTTCCACAGATACGCAGTATTTT; V: TRBV6-1; D: NA; size: many; J: TRBJ2-3
CDR3: CSARDAPGLAGGFSYNEQFF; DNA: TGCAGTGCTAGAGACGCTCCGGGACTAGCGGGAGGGTTCTCCTACAATGAGCAGTTCTTC; V: TRBV20-1; D: TRBD2; size: NA; J: TRBJ2-1
CDR3: CASSFGTKGHEQFF; DNA: TGTGCCAGCAGCTTTGGGACTAAAGGGCATGAGCAGTTCTTC; V: TRBV13; D: TRBD2; size: many; J: TRBJ2-1
CDR3: CSARGTSGKVDSYEQYF; DNA: TGCAGTGCTCGAGGGACTAGCGGGAAGGTGGACTCCTACGAGCAGTACTTC; V: TRBV20-1; D: TRBD2; size: NA; J: TRBJ2-7
CDR3: CASSWGLVTYNNTGELFF; DNA: TGTGCCAGCAGCTGGGGACTAGTGACATACAACAACACCGGGGAGCTGTTTTTT; V: TRBV13; D: TRBD2; size: NA; J: TRBJ2-2
CDR3: CASSPQGRAYEQYF; DNA: TGTGCCAGCAGCCCCCAAGGAAGGGCCTACGAGCAGTACTTC; V: TRBV6-2/TRBV6-3; D: NA; size: few; J: TRBJ2-7
CDR3: CASFRGGTAEAFF; DNA: TGTGCCAGCTTTCGGGGGGGCACGGCTGAAGCTTTCTTT; V: TRBV27; D: NA; size: many; J: TRBJ1-1
CDR3: CATPRTGFRDEQFF; DNA: TGTGCCACCCCCCGGACAGGGTTTCGAGATGAGCAGTTCTTC; V: TRBV6-1; D: TRBD1; size: few; J: TRBJ2-1
CDR3: CASSLAGGETSYEQYF; DNA: TGTGCCAGCAGCTTAGCCGGGGGTGAAACCTCCTACGAGCAGTACTTC; V: TRBV11-1; D: NA; size: NA; J: TRBJ2-7
CDR3: CASIGLADYPGNEQFF; DNA: TGTGCCAGCATAGGACTAGCGGACTACCCCGGCAATGAGCAGTTCTTC; V: TRBV28; D: TRBD2; size: many; J: TRBJ2-1
CDR3: CASSFAGNTDAFF; DNA: TGTGCCAGCAGTTTCGCCGGGAACACTGATGCTTTCTTT; V: TRBV12-3/TRBV12-4; D: NA; size: NA; J: TRBJ1-1
CDR3: CASSARGTRSYNEQFF; DNA: TGTGCCAGCAGCGCTAGAGGGACTAGGTCCTACAATGAGCAGTTCTTC; V: TRBV9; D: TRBD2; size: few; J: TRBJ2-1
CDR3: CASSRGALGDTQYF; DNA: TGTGCCAGCAGCCGGGGGGCTCTGGGAGATACGCAGTATTTT; V: TRBV7-3; D: NA; size: many; J: TRBJ2-3
CDR3: CASIQTGGFNYEQYF; DNA: TGTGCCAGCATCCAAACAGGGGGTTTTAACTACGAGCAGTACTTC; V: TRBV28; D: TRBD1; size: many; J: TRBJ2-7
CDR3: CANRGNTGELFF; DNA: TGTGCCAATAGGGGGAACACCGGGGAGCTGTTTTTT; V: TRBV11-2; D: NA; size: many; J: TRBJ2-2
CDR3: CASSLTDLKSNSPLHF; DNA: TGTGCCAGCAGTCTGACGGACCTCAAGTCCAATTCACCCCTCCACTTT; V: TRBV2; D: NA; size: many; J: TRBJ1-6
CDR3: CASTPPGLAIQETQYF; DNA: TGTGCCAGCACTCCCCCCGGACTAGCGATCCAAGAGACCCAGTACTTC; V: TRBV28; D: TRBD2; size: many; J: TRBJ2-5
CDR3: CASSVAGAFSYNEQFF; DNA: TGTGCCAGCAGTGTAGCGGGTGCGTTCTCCTACAATGAGCAGTTCTTC; V: TRBV6-1; D: TRBD2; size: few; J: TRBJ2-1
CDR3: CASSRGVGGQGEQYF; DNA: TGTGCCAGCAGTCGCGGGGTAGGGGGGCAAGGGGAGCAGTACTTC; V: TRBV6-1; D: NA; size: many; J: TRBJ2-7
CDR3: CASSQVAGGREQFF; DNA: TGTGCCAGCAGCCAAGTAGCGGGAGGTCGGGAGCAGTTCTTC; V: TRBV14; D: TRBD2; size: few; J: TRBJ2-1